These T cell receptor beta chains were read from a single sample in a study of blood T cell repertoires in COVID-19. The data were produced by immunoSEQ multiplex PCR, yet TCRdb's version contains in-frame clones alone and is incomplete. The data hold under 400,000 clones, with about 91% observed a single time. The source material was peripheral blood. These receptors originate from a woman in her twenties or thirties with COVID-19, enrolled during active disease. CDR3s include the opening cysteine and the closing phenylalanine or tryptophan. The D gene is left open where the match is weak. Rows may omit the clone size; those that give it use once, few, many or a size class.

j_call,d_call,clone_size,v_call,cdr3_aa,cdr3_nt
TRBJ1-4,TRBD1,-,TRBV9,CASSVDPGGDEKLFF,TGTGCCAGCAGCGTAGATCCAGGGGGCGATGAAAAACTGTTTTTT
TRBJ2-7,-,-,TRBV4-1,CASSLRTVTYEQYF,TGCGCCAGCAGCCTTCGGACAGTCACCTACGAGCAGTACTTC
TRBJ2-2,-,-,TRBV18,CASSPTGNTGELFF,TGTGCCAGCTCACCGACAGGGAACACCGGGGAGCTGTTTTTT
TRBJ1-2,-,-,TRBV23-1,CASPPRSRGYTF,TGCGCCAGCCCACCCCGGTCGAGAGGCTACACCTTC
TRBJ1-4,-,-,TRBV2,CASSVTAVGEKLFF,TGTGCCAGCAGTGTGACAGCCGTAGGAGAAAAACTGTTTTTT
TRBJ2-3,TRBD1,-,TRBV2,CASIGTETDTQYF,TGTGCCAGCATCGGGACAGAGACAGATACGCAGTATTTT
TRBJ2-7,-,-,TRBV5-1,CASSLDRVSYEQYF,TGCGCCAGCAGCTTGGACAGGGTTTCCTACGAGCAGTACTTC
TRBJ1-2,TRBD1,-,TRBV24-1,CATSDLNRGHGYTF,TGTGCCACCAGTGATTTGAACAGGGGACATGGCTACACCTTC
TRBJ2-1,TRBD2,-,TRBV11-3,CASSISGGHNEQFF,TGTGCCAGCAGCATTAGCGGGGGGCACAATGAGCAGTTCTTC
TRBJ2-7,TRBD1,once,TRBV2,CASGTGSHEQYF,TGTGCCAGCGGGACAGGGAGCCACGAGCAGTACTTC
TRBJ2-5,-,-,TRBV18,CASSQNAGQSYQETQYF,TGTGCCAGCTCACAAAACGCGGGACAGTCGTACCAAGAGACCCAGTACTTC
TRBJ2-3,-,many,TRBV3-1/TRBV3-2,CASSRVHTDTQYF,TGTGCCAGCAGCCGTGTCCACACAGATACGCAGTATTTT
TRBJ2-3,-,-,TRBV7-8,CASSSRRMGTDTQYF,TGTGCCAGCAGCTCAAGGAGGATGGGCACAGATACGCAGTATTTT
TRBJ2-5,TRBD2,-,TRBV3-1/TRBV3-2,CASRPSGGAAGTQYF,TGTGCCAGCAGACCGAGCGGGGGCGCCGCGGGGACCCAGTACTTC
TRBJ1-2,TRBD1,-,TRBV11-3,CASSPSTGGSGYTF,TGTGCCAGCAGCCCATCCACAGGGGGAAGTGGCTACACCTTC
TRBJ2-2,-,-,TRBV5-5,CASSPTGGTGELFF,TGTGCCAGCAGCCCGACAGGTGGCACCGGGGAGCTGTTTTTT
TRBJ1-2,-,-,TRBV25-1,CASSGPVTGYGYTF,TGTGCCAGCAGTGGCCCGGTCACGGGCTATGGCTACACCTTC
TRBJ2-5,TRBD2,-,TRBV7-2,CASSLAGGRETQYF,TGTGCCAGCAGCTTAGCGGGGGGGAGAGAGACCCAGTACTTC
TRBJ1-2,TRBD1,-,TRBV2,CASSEGQSFYGYTF,TGTGCCAGCAGCGAGGGACAGAGCTTCTATGGCTACACCTTC
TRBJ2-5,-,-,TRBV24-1,CATSGRGQETQYF,TGTGCCACCAGTGGTAGGGGCCAAGAGACCCAGTACTTC
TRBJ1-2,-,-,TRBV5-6,CASSTGTTLSYTF,TGTGCCAGCAGCACCGGGACTACGCTGAGCTACACCTTC
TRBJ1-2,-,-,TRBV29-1,CSVEIRYGYTF,TGCAGCGTTGAAATCAGATATGGCTACACCTTC
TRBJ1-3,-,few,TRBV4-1,CASSHAKEAQMSSGNTIYF,TGCGCCAGCAGCCACGCCAAGGAGGCCCAAATGAGCTCTGGAAACACCATATATTTT
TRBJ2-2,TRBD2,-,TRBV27,CASSPRSSGVQNGELFF,TGTGCCAGCAGTCCCCGGAGTAGCGGGGTCCAGAACGGGGAGCTGTTTTTT
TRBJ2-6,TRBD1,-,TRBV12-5,CASGVQGSGANVLTF,TGTGCTAGTGGTGTACAGGGGTCTGGGGCCAACGTCCTGACTTTC
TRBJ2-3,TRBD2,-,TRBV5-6,CASSLRNSGVADTQYF,TGTGCCAGCAGCTTGCGGAATAGCGGGGTTGCAGATACGCAGTATTTT
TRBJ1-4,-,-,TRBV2,CASSEASRGEKLFF,TGTGCCAGCAGTGAGGCCAGCAGGGGCGAAAAACTGTTTTTT
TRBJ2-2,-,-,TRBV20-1,CSASFATGELFF,TGCAGTGCTAGTTTCGCGACCGGGGAGCTGTTTTTT
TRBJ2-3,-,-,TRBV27,CASSTGDSTDTQYF,TGTGCCAGCAGCACCGGGGACTCCACAGATACGCAGTATTTT
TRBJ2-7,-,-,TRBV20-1,CSGAGVNEQYF,TGCAGTGGAGCCGGGGTTAACGAGCAGTACTTC
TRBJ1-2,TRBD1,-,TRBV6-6,CASSPTGGYGYTF,TGTGCCAGCAGTCCAACAGGGGGCTATGGCTACACCTTC
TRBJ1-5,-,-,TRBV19,CASAAGGRGQPQHF,TGTGCCAGTGCCGCGGGCGGGCGCGGTCAGCCCCAGCATTTT
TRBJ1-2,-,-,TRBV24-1,CATSDPHRANYGYTF,TGTGCCACCAGTGATCCGCACAGAGCTAACTATGGCTACACCTTC
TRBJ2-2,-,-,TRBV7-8,CASRLRDSVDTGELFF,TGTGCCAGCAGGCTACGAGACAGTGTCGATACCGGGGAGCTGTTTTTT
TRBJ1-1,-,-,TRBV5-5,CASSLNTGYPEAFF,TGTGCCAGCAGCTTAAATACAGGGTATCCTGAAGCTTTCTTT
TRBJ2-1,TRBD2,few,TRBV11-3,CASSLGFSGTNNEQFF,TGTGCCAGCAGCTTAGGTTTTAGCGGGACAAACAATGAGCAGTTCTTC
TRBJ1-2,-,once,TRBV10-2,CASSTGTFDNYGYTF,TGCGCCAGCAGTACCGGGACATTTGATAACTATGGCTACACCTTC
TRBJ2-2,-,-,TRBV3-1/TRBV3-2,CASSLTPPPNTGELFF,TGTGCCAGCAGCCTCACACCACCACCGAACACCGGGGAGCTGTTTTTT
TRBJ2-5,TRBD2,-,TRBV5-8,CASSLWLGAGETQYF,TGTGCCAGCAGCTTGTGGTTGGGAGCGGGGGAGACCCAGTACTTC
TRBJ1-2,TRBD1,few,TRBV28,CASETGGIGYTF,TGTGCCAGCGAGACAGGGGGTATTGGCTACACCTTC
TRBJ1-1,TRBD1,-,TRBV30,CAWADRVGEAFF,TGTGCCTGGGCCGACAGGGTGGGTGAAGCTTTCTTT
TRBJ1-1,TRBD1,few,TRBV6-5,CASSYSGTDNTEAFF,TGTGCCAGCAGTTACTCGGGGACAGATAACACTGAAGCTTTCTTT
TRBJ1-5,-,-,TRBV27,CASSLSRGGDRSNQPQHF,TGTGCCAGCAGTTTAAGTCGGGGAGGGGATAGAAGCAATCAGCCCCAGCATTTT
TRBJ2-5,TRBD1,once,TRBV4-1,CASSLSTGLSETQYF,TGCGCCAGCTCTTTGTCGACAGGGCTATCAGAGACCCAGTACTTC
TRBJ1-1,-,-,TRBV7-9,CASSLFPPTSNTEAFF,TGTGCCAGCAGCTTATTTCCCCCGACTTCCAACACTGAAGCTTTCTTT
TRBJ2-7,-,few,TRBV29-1,CSVGQGIYEQYF,TGCAGCGTTGGCCAGGGAATATACGAGCAGTACTTC
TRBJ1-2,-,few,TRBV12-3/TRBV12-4,CASSLSGDGYTF,TGTGCCAGCAGTTTAAGTGGAGATGGCTACACCTTC
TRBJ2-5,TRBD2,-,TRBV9,CASSRRGGLETQYF,TGTGCCAGCAGTCGGCGGGGGGGCTTAGAGACCCAGTACTTC
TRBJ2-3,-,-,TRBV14,CASSSLGSTDTQYF,TGTGCCAGCAGCTCGCTGGGCAGCACAGATACGCAGTATTTT